Reported below is one T cell receptor beta chain. Antigen unknown. These data come from a study of T cell repertoires in cytomegalovirus infection. Findings of the study overall: Cumulative public TCR beta family frequency identified CMV carriers with the relevant HLA.

TCRdb used MiXCR to reprocess the reads, holding one entry per CDR3 protein. The sample contains about 490,000 distinct CDR3 sequences, approximately 26% of which appear only once. Germline V gene lookup returns CDR1 SNHLY and CDR2 FYNNEI. With V trimmed by 11 bases and J by 1 base, 13 bases remained unmatched. The length of the CDR3 is 15 residues. This TCR derives from a human donor in good health (CMV status not recorded). Some clones in this sample may be carry-over from other donors' samples. The chain links TRBV2 to TRBJ1-1, with 7 positions matching TRBD1. The sequenced sample consisted of PBMCs. CDR3 loop: CAGSGTAGGNTEAFF. The CDR3 DNA reads as TGTGCCGGATCCGGGACAGCCGGTGGGAACACTGAAGCTTTCTTT.